The sequence of this T cell receptor beta chain was determined in a study of Graves' ophthalmopathy and Graves' hyperthyroidism. Study-level information: Peripheral blood (taken before any treatment) was collected at initial diagnosis. Study findings and constraints: A majority of expanded thyroid clonotypes exceeding 0.001 frequency were likewise present in blood. Ophthalmopathy and stable hyperthyroidism were discriminated by a 13-signature model, with about 90% sensitivity and approximately 77% specificity.

With 7 bases removed from V and 9 bases from J, the gap between germline ends came to 13 bases. This CDR3 region has 12 residues. Germline CDR1 is SEHNR and CDR2 is FQNEAQ (reference sequence). This clonotype showed up many times. Its antigen is as yet unknown. From RNA, the CDR3 regions of TCR beta chains were amplified and sequenced. HTBI primers were employed in first-round RT-PCR, then a second-round multiplex PCR followed. MiXCR, run by TCRdb on the multiplex PCR reads, gives a single entry per CDR3 protein. The sample contains hundreds of thousands of distinct CDR3 sequences, approximately 21% of which appear only once.

The specimen was peripheral blood. This rearrangement joins TRBV7-9 to TRBJ1-5; D possibly corresponds to TRBD1 (6 bases). The sequence derives from a woman aged 18-30 years with stable Graves' hyperthyroidism. In DNA, the CDR3 is TGTGCCAGCAAAGGGGGAAACGGGCCCCAGCATTTT. Translating it yields CASKGGNGPQHF.